This section outlines one T cell receptor beta chain sequence together with its context. Repertoires were generated with immunoSEQ multiplex PCR, while TCRdb's copy carries only in-frame clones and drops some. The sample contains under 450,000 clones, around nine tenths of which appear only once. The data are from a study of blood T cell repertoires in COVID-19. Overall study context: COVID-19 samples collected from the United States, Italy and Spain covered acute and convalescent phases.

During active infection, Seattle patients enrolled and were then monitored through disease. Germline V gene lookup returns CDR1 GTSNPN and CDR2 SVGIG (reference sequence). With V trimmed by 3 bases and J by 0 bases, 0 bases remained unmatched. The CDR3 covers 15 residues. This receptor was obtained from a woman aged 55-70 years with COVID-19, enrolled during active disease. The chain is built from TRBV30 and TRBJ2-3; TRBD2 agrees at 13 bases. Input material: peripheral blood. The CDR3 coding sequence is TGTGCCTGGAGGACTAGCGGGGGGAGCACAGATACGCAGTATTTT. The encoded protein is CAWRTSGGSTDTQYF.